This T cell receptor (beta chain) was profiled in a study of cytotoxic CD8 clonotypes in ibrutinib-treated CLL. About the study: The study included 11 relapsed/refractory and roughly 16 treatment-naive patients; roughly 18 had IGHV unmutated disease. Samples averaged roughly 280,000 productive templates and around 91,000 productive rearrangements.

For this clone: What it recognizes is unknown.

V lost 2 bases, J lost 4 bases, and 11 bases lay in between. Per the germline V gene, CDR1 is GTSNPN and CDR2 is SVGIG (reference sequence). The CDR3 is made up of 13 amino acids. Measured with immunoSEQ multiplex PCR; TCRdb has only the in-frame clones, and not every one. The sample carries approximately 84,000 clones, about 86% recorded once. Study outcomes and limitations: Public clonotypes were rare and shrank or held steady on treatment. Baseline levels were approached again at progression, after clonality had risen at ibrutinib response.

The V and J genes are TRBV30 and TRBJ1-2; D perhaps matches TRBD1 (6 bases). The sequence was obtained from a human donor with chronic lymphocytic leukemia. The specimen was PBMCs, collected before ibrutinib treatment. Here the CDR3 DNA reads TGTGCCTGGAGTCGGGGGGGCTCCTATGGCTACACCTTC. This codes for CAWSRGGSYGYTF.